This T cell receptor (beta chain) derives from a study of Ad26.COV2.S vaccination and SARS-CoV-2 variants. Study summary: Participants got Ad26.COV2.S intramuscularly, once or twice 56 days apart.

In germline, CDR1 is MNHNS, CDR2 SASEGT. J was trimmed by 5 bases and V by 2 bases; bases with no gene match: 5. The CDR3 runs to 14 residues. About this clone: Antigen unknown.

As for treatment: 19 received Ad26.COV2.S at low or high dose, single or two shots; roughly 5 received placebo; per-sample allocation not given. It was on day 63 after the first vaccine or placebo injection that samples were taken. Built on an Ad26 vector, the vaccine expressed Wuhan-strain SARS-CoV-2 spike. The study's findings and limits: Similar non-spike TCR breadth was seen in vaccine and placebo recipients. Substantial post-vaccination breadth of spike-specific CD8+ and CD4+ T cell responses was reported.

Sequencing used immunoSEQ multiplex PCR; TCRdb keeps in-frame clones, though not all of them. The table shows about 370,000 clones, with about 88% occurring only once. The receptor comes from a person between 18 and 59 years old who received the Ad26.COV2.S COVID-19 vaccine or a placebo. The chain uses TRBV6-1 and TRBJ1-1; 7 positions agree with TRBD1. The starting material was peripheral blood, obtained in a trial of Ad26.COV2.S vaccine versus placebo. In DNA, the CDR3 is TGTGCCAGCAGTGAACTTAACAGGGGAACTGAAGCTTTCTTT. Protein product: CASSELNRGTEAFF.